What follows is one T cell receptor beta chain and its context. Its antigen remains unknown. Per germline, CDR1 DFQATT and CDR2 SNEGSKA (reference sequence). This CDR3 has 15 residues. V shed 6 bases and J 9 bases; nucleotides not matched to a gene: 12. Synthesis of TCR cDNA relied on 5'RACE template switching, which attached a universal primer site and UMIs. Each CDR3 protein is one row after TCRdb ran MiXCR on the 5' RACE reads. This table has under 400,000 distinct CDR3 sequences, 9.5% to 15% appearing once. The record originates from a study of T cells after yellow fever vaccination. Study observations and caveats: A small share of clonotypes appeared in both CD4 and CD8 compartments.

The source of this sequence is a man aged 18-30 years who received the YFV17D yellow fever vaccine. The source material was CD4+ T cells sorted from PBMCs, sampled 15 days after the yellow fever booster vaccination. The V gene is TRBV20-1, the J gene TRBJ1-6; 9 bases are shared with TRBD1. Written as DNA, the CDR3 is TGCAGTGCCACTGAGATAAACAGGGGGCGTTCACCCCTCCACTTT. It yields the protein CSATEINRGRSPLHF.